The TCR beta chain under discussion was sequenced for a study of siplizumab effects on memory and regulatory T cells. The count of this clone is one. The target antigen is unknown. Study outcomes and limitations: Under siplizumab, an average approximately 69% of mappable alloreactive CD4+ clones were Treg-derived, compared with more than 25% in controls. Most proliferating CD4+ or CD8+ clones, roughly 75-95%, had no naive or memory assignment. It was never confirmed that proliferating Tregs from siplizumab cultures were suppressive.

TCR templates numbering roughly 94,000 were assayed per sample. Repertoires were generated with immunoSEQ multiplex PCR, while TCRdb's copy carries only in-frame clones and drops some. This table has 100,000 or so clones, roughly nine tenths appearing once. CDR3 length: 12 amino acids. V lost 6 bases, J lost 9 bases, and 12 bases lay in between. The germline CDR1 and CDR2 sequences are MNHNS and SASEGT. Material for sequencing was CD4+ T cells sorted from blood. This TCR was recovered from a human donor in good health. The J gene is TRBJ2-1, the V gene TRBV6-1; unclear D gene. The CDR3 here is CASRDSVGEQFF. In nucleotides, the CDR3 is TGTGCCAGCAGGGATTCGGTGGGTGAGCAGTTCTTC.